This entry features one TCR beta chain sequence. Its antigen has not been determined. Nothing much larger sits one base from this clone, and base qualities are not available. The germline ends are 11 bases apart after V is trimmed by 6 bases and J by 5 bases. The germline V gene provides CDR1 KGHSH and CDR2 LQKENI. Inclusive of the bounding cysteine and phenylalanine, the CDR3 is 12 residues long. Only CDR3 DNA remains: 36 bases, in frame from the first base. This sample stems from a study of blood T cell repertoires in COVID-19 (dated by TCRdb to about 2020). As for the study more broadly: Samples from collaborators originated in the United States, Italy and Spain and spanned both the acute and convalescent phases of COVID-19. The prospective study material was composed of cDNA or gDNA derived from T cells, B-cell-depleted T cells, or PBMCs. Where HLA class I and class II types were available, the types were taken from metadata supplied by the sample provider, not from assay-based typing. A freely available public database, intended as a resource for researchers studying the immune response to SARS-CoV-2, is where the repertoires were released. Samples came from the ongoing ImmuneRACE study (first 160 participants) plus 1,254 subjects from 6 global collaborators. The sample metadata nearly always contained a de-identified subject ID, COVID-19 status, age in years and sex. The dataset comprised deeply sampled blood TCRbeta repertoires from subjects exposed to, actively infected with, or recovered from COVID-19.

TCRbeta CDR3 regions were amplified from genomic DNA using the immunoSEQ Assay, a bias-controlled multiplex PCR. Per the authors' processing: The number of nucleated cells in each sample was estimated from the amplification of reference gene primers within the assay. To quantify the absolute abundance of each unique TCRbeta CDR3 rearrangement, sequence reads were collapsed and filtered. For each sample, productive Simpson clonality was calculated by taking the square root of Simpson's diversity index across productive rearrangements. The source is immuneACCESS, and TCRdb retained only in-frame sequences with V and J called. Part of the clones is not carried over; for the studies checked, unresolved V genes explain less than half of this, and the remainder is unexplained. V, J and clone size are those of that table, while D and trimming were read from the DNA. The sample table holds 430,000 or so clones, of which about 90% were seen once. 0.75% to 0.85% of the sample rests with the top ten.

Study-wide findings and limitations: Clinical and demographic metadata were provided uncurated, with the amount varying by source and participant.

One collaborating source in Seattle enrolled patients while the patients were actively infected and followed the patients over time throughout the course of disease. Each collaborating institution followed its own protocols to collect whole blood in K2EDTA tubes. Collaborator samples were shipped for TCRbeta analysis as frozen whole blood, isolated PBMCs, or DNA extracted from either sample type. The receptor chain draws on TRBV18 and TRBJ2-7, with a weak D call of TRBD2 (5 bases match). The TCR comes from a man between 18 and 35 years old with COVID-19, enrolled during active disease. Sample: peripheral blood. Here is the DNA: TGTGCCAGCTCCCGCCCCGGGAACGAGCAGTACTTC. This is translated as CASSRPGNEQYF.